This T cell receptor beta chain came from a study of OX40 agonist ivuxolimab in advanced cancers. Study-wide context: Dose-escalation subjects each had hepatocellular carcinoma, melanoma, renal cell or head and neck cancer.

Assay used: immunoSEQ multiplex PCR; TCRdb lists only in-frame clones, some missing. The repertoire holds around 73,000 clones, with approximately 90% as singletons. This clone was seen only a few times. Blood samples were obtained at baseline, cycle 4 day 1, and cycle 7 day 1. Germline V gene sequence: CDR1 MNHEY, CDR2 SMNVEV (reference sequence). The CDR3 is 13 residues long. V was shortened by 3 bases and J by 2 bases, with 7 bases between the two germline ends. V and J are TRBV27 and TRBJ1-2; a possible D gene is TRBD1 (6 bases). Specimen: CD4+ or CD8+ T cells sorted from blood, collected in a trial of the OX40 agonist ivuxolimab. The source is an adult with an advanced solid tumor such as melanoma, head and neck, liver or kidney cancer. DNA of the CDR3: TGTGCCAGCAGTTTTCAGGGGAACTATGGCTACACCTTC. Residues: CASSFQGNYGYTF.